This T cell receptor (beta chain) is drawn from a study of CD8+ T cells in alopecia areata. Whole-study results and caveats: Amid tofacitinib therapy, many expanded lesional clones stayed present in scalp and blood.

The table lists this clone with a few counts. What it recognizes is unknown. The treatment denotes: oral pan-JAK inhibitor, 5-10 mg twice daily. Germline V gives CDR1 SNHLY, CDR2 FYNNEI. The CDR3 contains 15 residues. Trimming cost V 1 base and J 2 bases, with 10 bases left between them. Following extraction, RNA underwent reverse transcription to cDNA, which served as the sequencing template. Some clones are missing from TCRdb's copy, which holds only in-frame ones; the method was immunoSEQ multiplex PCR. Among about 190,000 clones listed, around 60% were seen once. Sequencing was performed on CD4+ T cells sorted from blood, taken around week 50, from a patient treated with tofacitinib. This sequence joins TRBV2 and TRBJ2-3; possibly TRBD1 or TRBD2 for D (5 bases each). The clonotype was recovered from a human donor with alopecia areata. In nucleotides, the CDR3 is TGTGCCAGCAGTGAAGAACGGGGCTTCACAGATACGCAGTATTTT. Translation gives CASSEERGFTDTQYF.